This T cell receptor (beta chain) appears in the sequencing data of a study of PD-1 blockade in classical Hodgkin lymphoma. Some clones are missing from TCRdb's copy, which holds only in-frame ones; the method was immunoSEQ multiplex PCR. The sample consists of more than 15,000 clones, approximately 86% of them appearing once. As for time point: newly diagnosed, previously untreated cHL patient sample. Trimming at V came to 4 bases and at J to 3 bases, leaving 7 bases not matched to a gene. The germline V gene has CDR1 MDHEN and CDR2 SYDVKM. There are 17 residues in the CDR3. Sample: peripheral blood mononuclear cells (PBMCs). This receptor was taken from a human donor with classical Hodgkin lymphoma. The chain uses TRBV28 and TRBJ2-3; the match to TRBD2 covers 13 bases. CDR3 DNA sequence: TGTGCCAGCAGTTCTAGACTAGCGGGAGGATATACAGATACGCAGTATTTT. The encoded protein is CASSSRLAGGYTDTQYF.